Shown below are 10 T cell receptor beta chains from a single sample sequenced in a study of T cell repertoires in cytomegalovirus infection. TCRdb reanalysed the reads using MiXCR and keeps one entry per CDR3 protein. The data contain hundreds of thousands of distinct CDR3 sequences, approximately 46% of them seen just once; the ten biggest clones take up about two fifths. These receptors' targets are unknown. The source was cultured PBMCs, collected from culture after CMV antigen stimulation. The receptors stem from a human donor in good health (CMV status not recorded). Some clones in this sample may be carry-over from other donors' samples.

This clonotype showed up just a few times. This chain joins TRBV15 and TRBJ2-1, with 15 bases aligning to TRBD2. The trim removed 1 base at V and 8 bases at J, leaving 3 bases unmatched. The CDR3 has 16 amino acids. CDR1 is LNHNV, CDR2 YYDKDF, per germline (reference sequence). The CDR3 here is CATSRAGTSGGHEQFF. Written as DNA, the CDR3 is TGTGCCACCAGCAGAGCCGGGACTAGCGGGGGGCATGAGCAGTTCTTC.

This clonotype was observed a few times. The rearrangement links TRBV7-2 to TRBJ2-7; D perhaps matches TRBD2 (7 bases). This CDR3 has 11 residues. Germline V lookup: CDR1 SGHTA, CDR2 FQGNSA. The V end was cut by 5 bases, the J end by 9 bases, with 11 bases between. CDR3 DNA: TGTGCCAGCAGCCGACGGGGGGCGCAGTACTTC. Encoded protein: CASSRRGAQYF. Full variable domain (outside the CDR3, taken from reference TRBV7-2 and TRBJ2-7): GAGVSQSPSNKVTEKGKDVELRCDPISGHTALYWYRQSLGQGLEFLIYFQGNSAPDKSGLPSDRFSAERTGGSVSTLTIQRTQQEDSAVYLCASSRRGAQYFGPGTRLTVT.

This clonotype was seen more than once but under ten times. The V call is TRBV29-1, the J call TRBJ1-4, with TRBD1 matching over 10 bases. CDR1 and CDR2 from the germline V gene are SQVTM and ANQGSEA. The length of the CDR3 is 14 residues. After removal of 3 bases from V and 10 bases from J, the junction contained 8 bases not matched to a gene. CDR3 sequence reads: CSVENVGQGTKLFF. The CDR3 region has the DNA TGCAGCGTTGAGAACGTGGGACAGGGGACAAAACTGTTTTTT.

This rearrangement joins TRBV2 to TRBJ1-1, with D possibly TRBD1 on 5 matching bases. The V end was cut by 3 bases, the J end by 1 base, with 12 bases between. The CDR3 contains 15 residues. The germline gives CDR1 SNHLY, CDR2 FYNNEI. The CDR3 DNA sequence: TGTGCCAGCAGTGATGTTGGGGACTCGAACACTGAAGCTTTCTTT. Its translation is CASSDVGDSNTEAFF.

The J gene is TRBJ1-5, the V gene TRBV6-1; a possible D gene is TRBD1 (6 bases). V gave up 9 bases and J gave up 1 base, with 19 bases separating them. Germline-derived CDR1 and CDR2 are MNHNS and SASEGT. This CDR3 region has 16 residues. In DNA form, the CDR3 reads TGTGCCAGTAACGGCGTAGGGGGGCTCAGCAATCAGCCCCAGCATTTT. This encodes CASNGVGGLSNQPQHF.

The V gene is TRBV27, the J gene TRBJ1-5; possible D gene TRBD1, 5 bases. Germline V lookup: CDR1 MNHEY, CDR2 SMNVEV (reference sequence). Trimming removed 6 bases from V and 5 bases from J, with 11 bases in between. CDR3 length equals 13 residues. The CDR3 loop reads CASSFGTHQPQHF. In DNA form, the CDR3 reads TGTGCCAGCAGCTTCGGGACCCATCAGCCCCAGCATTTT.

This clonotype has just one count. This chain uses TRBV15 with TRBJ1-2; D is uncertain. The CDR3 sequence is 15 residues long. Germline V gives CDR1 LNHNV, CDR2 YYDKDF (reference sequence). V lost 1 base and J lost 4, with 13 bases in between. CDR3 sequence reads: CATSRAVLDGYGYTF. DNA of the CDR3: TGTGCCACCAGCAGAGCCGTGTTGGACGGCTATGGCTACACCTTC. Using reference TRBV15 and TRBJ1-2 for the parts outside the CDR3, the full variable domain is DAMVIQNPRYQVTQFGKPVTLSCSQTLNHNVMYWYQQKSSQAPKLLFHYYDKDFNNEADTPDNFQSRRPNTSFCFLDIRSPGLGDTAMYLCATSRAVLDGYGYTFGSGTRLTVV.

This clonotype appeared a single time. The chain carries TRBV6-8 and TRBJ2-7, with D perhaps being TRBD1 or TRBD2 (6 bases each). V was cut by 6 bases and J by 0 bases, with 18 bases left in between. Germline V lookup: CDR1 MNHGY, CDR2 SAAAGT. The CDR3 runs 16 residues. The CDR3 DNA follows: TGTGCCAGCAGCTTCTCTGGGGGGCGGCACTCCTACGAGCAGTACTTC. This gives the protein CASSFSGGRHSYEQYF.

The rearrangement joins TRBV6-6 to TRBJ2-6; D tentatively reads TRBD1 or TRBD2 (5 bases each). Per the germline V gene, CDR1 is MNHNY and CDR2 is SVGAGI (reference sequence). The length of the CDR3 is 16 residues. V lost 7 bases and J lost 1, with 14 bases in between. CDR3 sequence: CASIIPGQSGANVLTF. CDR3 sequence (DNA): TGTGCCAGCATCATCCCGGGGCAATCTGGGGCCAACGTCCTGACTTTC.

The chain carries TRBV6-1 and TRBJ2-7, with D possibly TRBD1 on 7 matching bases. Looked up from germline, CDR1 is MNHNS and CDR2 is SASEGT. CDR3 size: 16 residues. Deletions cut 6 bases from V and 2 bases from J, with 20 bases between. CDR3 region: CASRPYFQGGPYEQYF. For the CDR3, the DNA is TGTGCCAGCAGACCATACTTTCAGGGGGGACCCTACGAGCAGTACTTC.